This TCR beta chain was obtained from a study of identical twins. Study results and caveats: Out-of-frame beta chain sequences displayed weaker excess sharing between twins.

One entry per CDR3 protein results from TCRdb running MiXCR on the 5' RACE reads. Here the sample spans some 1,600,000 distinct CDR3 sequences, about 31% being singletons. Healthy Caucasians alone served as donors. This clonotype was recorded a few times. Its specificity is unknown. The CDR3 length is 14 residues. Germline assignment: CDR1 SQVTM and CDR2 ANQGSEA. Trimming cost V 1 base and J 2 bases, with 12 bases left between them. The sequencing input was cord blood. The source is a newborn girl in good health. The J gene is TRBJ2-7, the V gene TRBV29-1; D is possibly TRBD2 (5 bases). In nucleotides, the CDR3 is TGCAGCGTTGAAGGTCAGGACGGGACCTACGAGCAGTACTTC. Protein sequence: CSVEGQDGTYEQYF.